The 8 T cell receptor beta chains listed next were all sequenced from one sample in a study of molecular identifiers for immune sequencing clone quantification. Via MiXCR, TCRdb re-called the PCR reads, giving one row per CDR3 protein. The sample records hundreds of thousands of distinct CDR3 sequences, 25% being singletons. The specimen sequenced was naive CD8+ T cells from blood, with Jurkat cell RNA spiked in. Subset in this sample: FACS-sorted CD8+CD4-CCR7+CD45RA+ naive T cells. These TCRs come from a human donor in good health. Some libraries in this study had Jurkat cell RNA spiked in.

Comment on this clonotype: With a much larger clone just one base away, this may be a read error. The chain couples TRBV29-1 to TRBJ1-1; D perhaps matches TRBD1 (5 bases). The CDR3 length is 11 residues. Trimming pared 7 bases from V and 7 bases from J, leaving 13 bases between. Germline CDR1 reads SQVTM; CDR2 reads ANQGSEA. CDR3 DNA sequence: TGCAGCGCCAAGGCAAGGGGTGAAGCTTTCTTT. This translates into CSAKARGEAFF. The full variable domain, its missing parts supplied by reference TRBV29-1 and TRBJ1-1, is SAVISQKPSRDICQRGTSLTIQCQVDSQVTMMFWYRQQPGQSLTLIATANQGSEATYESGFVIDKFPISRPNLTFSTLTVSNMSPEDSSIYLCSAKARGEAFFGQGTRLTVV.

About this clonotype itself: A much larger clone lies a single base off, so this may be a read error. As DNA, the CDR3 is TGTGCCAGCATCTTCCGGGAAGACAGGGTCAATATGGGCAATCAGCCCCAGCATTTT. Its protein is CASIFREDRVNMGNQPQHF. The J gene is TRBJ1-5, the V gene TRBV7-3; 7 bases align to TRBD1. After removal of 7 bases from V and 2 bases from J, the junction contained 20 bases not matched to a gene. CDR3 length equals 19 residues. Germline V gives CDR1 SGHTA, CDR2 FQGTGA.

There are many counts of this clonotype. This chain uses TRBV29-1 with TRBJ1-4, with no clear D. The V gene's germline CDR1 is SQVTM and CDR2 ANQGSEA. Trimming removed 0 bases from V and 7 bases from J, with 9 bases in between. CDR3 length: 13 amino acids. The CDR3 DNA reads TGCAGCGTTGAAGATAGCATGGGTGAAAAACTGTTTTTT. Translated: CSVEDSMGEKLFF.

The chain employs TRBV20-1 and TRBJ1-1, with a possible D match to TRBD1 (6 bases). CDR1 and CDR2 (germline): DFQATT, SNEGSKA (reference sequence). The V and J ends lost 6 bases and 0 bases respectively, with 20 bases between them. CDR3 length equals 16 residues. The CDR3 here is CSAQGLGGYMNTEAFF. CDR3 sequence (DNA): TGCAGTGCACAGGGTTTGGGGGGTTACATGAACACTGAAGCTTTCTTT.

In the case of this clonotype: The junction does not match germline at one end; this may be a read error. V and J are TRBV28 and TRBJ2-7; maybe TRBD2 (5 bases). Germline V gene sequence: CDR1 MDHEN, CDR2 SYDVKM. The CDR3 totals 10 residues. For the CDR3, the DNA is TGTGCCAGCAGCGACTACGAGCAGCACTTC. It encodes CASSDYEQHF.

This clonotype was counted at least ten times. The chain joins TRBV6-1 to TRBJ1-1, with D unclear. Germline V gene sequence: CDR1 MNHNS, CDR2 SASEGT. The CDR3 has 12 amino acids. Trimming removed 3 bases from V and 4 bases from J, with 6 bases in between. The CDR3 DNA reads as TGTGCCAGCAGTGATGGGTTCACTGAAGCTTTCTTT. It translates to CASSDGFTEAFF.

The chain employs TRBV4-1 and TRBJ1-1; 9 bases map to TRBD1. Germline V gene lookup returns CDR1 MGHRA and CDR2 YSYEKL. J gave up 6 bases and V 3 bases, and 11 bases lay outside the gene matches. The CDR3 has 16 amino acids. The CDR3 protein is CASSQKWDRVRAEAFF. DNA for the CDR3: TGCGCCAGCAGCCAGAAGTGGGACAGGGTTCGGGCTGAAGCTTTCTTT.

For this clonotype: A read error is possible here, since a much larger clone lies one base away. This chain links TRBV12-5 with TRBJ2-6; tentatively, D is TRBD1 (5 bases). The CDR3 extends over 13 amino acids. Germline assignment: CDR1 LGHNT and CDR2 FRNRAP. The CDR3 sequence is CASLYSGANVPTF. The CDR3 nucleotides are TGTGCTAGTCTCTACTCTGGGGCCAACGTCCCGACTTTC.